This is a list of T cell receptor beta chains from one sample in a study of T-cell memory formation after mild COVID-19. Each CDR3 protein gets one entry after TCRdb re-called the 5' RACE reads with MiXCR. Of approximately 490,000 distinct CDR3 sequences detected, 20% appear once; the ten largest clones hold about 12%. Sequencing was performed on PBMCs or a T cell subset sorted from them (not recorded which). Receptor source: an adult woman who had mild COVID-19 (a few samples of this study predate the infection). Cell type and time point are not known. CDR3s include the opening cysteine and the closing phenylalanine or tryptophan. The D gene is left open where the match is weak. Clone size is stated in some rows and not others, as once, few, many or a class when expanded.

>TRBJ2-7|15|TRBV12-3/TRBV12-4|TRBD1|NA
CASSSRQGAAYEQYF
TGTGCCAGCAGTTCCAGACAGGGGGCGGCCTACGAGCAGTACTTC
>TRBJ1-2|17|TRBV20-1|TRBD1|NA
CSAVDRGTVTSLDGYTF
TGCAGTGCTGTCGACAGGGGAACAGTAACTTCCCTCGATGGCTACACCTTC
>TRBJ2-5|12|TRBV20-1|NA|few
CSASGTEETQYF
TGCAGTGCTTCCGGGACCGAGGAGACCCAGTACTTC
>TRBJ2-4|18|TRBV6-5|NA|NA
CASSPYALDPGAKNIQYF
TGTGCCAGCAGTCCCTACGCTTTAGACCCGGGGGCCAAAAACATTCAGTACTTC
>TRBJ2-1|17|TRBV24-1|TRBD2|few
CATSDLGTSGVYNEQFF
TGTGCCACCAGTGATTTGGGGACTAGCGGAGTTTACAATGAGCAGTTCTTC
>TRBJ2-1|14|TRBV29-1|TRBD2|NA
CSVLGGARYNEQFF
TGCAGCGTTTTGGGAGGGGCGCGCTACAATGAGCAGTTCTTC
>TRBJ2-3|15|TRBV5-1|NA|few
CASSLIVGGKDTQYF
TGCGCCAGCAGCTTGATAGTAGGTGGGAAGGATACGCAGTATTTT
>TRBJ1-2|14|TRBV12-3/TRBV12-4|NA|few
CASRSASRGYGYTF
TGTGCCAGCAGGTCTGCCTCCCGGGGCTATGGCTACACCTTC
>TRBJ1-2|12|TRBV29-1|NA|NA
CSVEETGYGYTF
TGCAGCGTTGAAGAAACAGGCTATGGCTACACCTTC
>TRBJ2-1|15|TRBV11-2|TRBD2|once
CASSSLAGGPDEQFF
TGTGCCAGCAGCTCGCTAGCGGGAGGGCCGGATGAGCAGTTCTTC
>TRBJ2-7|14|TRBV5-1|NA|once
CASTLSGVSYEQYF
TGCGCCAGCACTCTTTCAGGGGTCTCCTACGAGCAGTACTTC
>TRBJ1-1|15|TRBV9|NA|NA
CASSVAGGLGTEAFF
TGTGCCAGCAGCGTAGCAGGAGGGTTGGGCACTGAAGCTTTCTTT
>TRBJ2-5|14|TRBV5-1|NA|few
CASSLIAAQETQYF
TGCGCCAGCAGCTTGATAGCAGCCCAAGAGACCCAGTACTTC
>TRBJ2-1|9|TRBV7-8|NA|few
CASSSEQFF
TGTGCCAGCAGTTCCGAGCAGTTCTTC
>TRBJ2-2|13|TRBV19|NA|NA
CASSIEGPGELFF
TGTGCCAGTAGTATAGAAGGTCCCGGGGAGCTGTTTTTT